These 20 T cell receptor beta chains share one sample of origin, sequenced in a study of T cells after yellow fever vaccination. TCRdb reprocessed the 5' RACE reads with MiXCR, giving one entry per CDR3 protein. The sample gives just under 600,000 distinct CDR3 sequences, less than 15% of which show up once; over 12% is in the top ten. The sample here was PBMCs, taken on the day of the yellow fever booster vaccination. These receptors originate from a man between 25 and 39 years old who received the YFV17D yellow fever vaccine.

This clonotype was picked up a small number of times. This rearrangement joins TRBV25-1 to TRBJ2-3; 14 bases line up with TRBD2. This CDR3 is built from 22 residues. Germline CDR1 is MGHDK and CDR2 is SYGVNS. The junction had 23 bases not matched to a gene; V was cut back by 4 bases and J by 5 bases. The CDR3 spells CASSGRPGTSGRGPKGGDTQYF. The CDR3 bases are TGTGCCAGCAGTGGGCGGCCGGGGACTAGCGGGAGAGGCCCTAAAGGGGGAGATACGCAGTATTTT.

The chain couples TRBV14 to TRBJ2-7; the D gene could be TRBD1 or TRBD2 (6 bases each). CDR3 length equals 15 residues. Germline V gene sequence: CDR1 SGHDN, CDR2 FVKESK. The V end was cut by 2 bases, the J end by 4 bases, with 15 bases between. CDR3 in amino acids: CASSQLRGVMYEQYF. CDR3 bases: TGTGCCAGCAGCCAATTAAGGGGGGTAATGTACGAGCAGTACTTC.

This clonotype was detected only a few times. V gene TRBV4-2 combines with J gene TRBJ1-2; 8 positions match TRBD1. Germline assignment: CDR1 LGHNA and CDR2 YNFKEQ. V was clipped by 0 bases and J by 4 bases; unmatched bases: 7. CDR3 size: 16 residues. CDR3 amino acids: CASSQEAGGFGYGYTF. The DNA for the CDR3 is TGTGCCAGCAGCCAAGAGGCAGGGGGCTTTGGCTATGGCTACACCTTC.

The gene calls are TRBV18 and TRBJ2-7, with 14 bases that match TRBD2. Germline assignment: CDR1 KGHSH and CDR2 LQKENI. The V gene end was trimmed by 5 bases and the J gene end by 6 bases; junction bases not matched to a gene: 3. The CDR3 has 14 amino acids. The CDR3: CASSGTSGSREQYF. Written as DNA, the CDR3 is TGTGCCAGCTCAGGGACTAGCGGGAGTCGCGAGCAGTACTTC.

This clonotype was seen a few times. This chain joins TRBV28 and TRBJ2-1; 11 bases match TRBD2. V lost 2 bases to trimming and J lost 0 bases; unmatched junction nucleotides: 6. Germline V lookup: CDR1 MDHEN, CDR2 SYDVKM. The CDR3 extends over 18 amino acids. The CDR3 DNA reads TGTGCCAGCAGTTTAGCGCTAGCGGGAGGAAGCTCCTACAATGAGCAGTTCTTC. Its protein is CASSLALAGGSSYNEQFF.

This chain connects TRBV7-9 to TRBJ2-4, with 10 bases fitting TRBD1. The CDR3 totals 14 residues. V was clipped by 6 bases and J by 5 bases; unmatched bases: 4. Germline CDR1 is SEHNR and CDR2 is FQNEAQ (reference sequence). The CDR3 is CASSSGTGENIQYF. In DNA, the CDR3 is TGTGCCAGCAGTTCCGGGACAGGGGAAAACATTCAGTACTTC.

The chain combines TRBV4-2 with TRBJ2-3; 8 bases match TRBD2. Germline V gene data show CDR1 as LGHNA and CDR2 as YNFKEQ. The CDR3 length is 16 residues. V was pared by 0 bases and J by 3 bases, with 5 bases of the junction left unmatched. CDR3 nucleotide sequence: TGTGCCAGCAGCCAAGATGGGACTAGGGGGACAGATACGCAGTATTTT. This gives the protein CASSQDGTRGTDTQYF.

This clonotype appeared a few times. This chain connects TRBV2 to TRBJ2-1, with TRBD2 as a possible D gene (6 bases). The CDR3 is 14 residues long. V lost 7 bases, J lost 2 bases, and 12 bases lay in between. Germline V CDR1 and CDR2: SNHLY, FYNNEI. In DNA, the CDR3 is TGTGCCAGCAAATGGGCGGGACCCTACAATGAGCAGTTCTTC. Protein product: CASKWAGPYNEQFF.

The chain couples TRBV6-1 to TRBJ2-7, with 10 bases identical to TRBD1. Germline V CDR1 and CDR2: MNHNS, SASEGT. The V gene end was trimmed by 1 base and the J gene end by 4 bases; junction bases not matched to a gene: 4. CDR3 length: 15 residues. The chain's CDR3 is CASSEVGQGPYEQYF. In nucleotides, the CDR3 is TGTGCCAGCAGTGAAGTGGGACAGGGGCCTTACGAGCAGTACTTC.

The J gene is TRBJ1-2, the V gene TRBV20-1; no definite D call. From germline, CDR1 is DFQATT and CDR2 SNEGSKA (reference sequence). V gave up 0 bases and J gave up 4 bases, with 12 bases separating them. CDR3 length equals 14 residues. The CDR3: CSARDNGQTYGYTF. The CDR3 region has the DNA TGCAGTGCTAGAGATAACGGGCAAACCTATGGCTACACCTTC.

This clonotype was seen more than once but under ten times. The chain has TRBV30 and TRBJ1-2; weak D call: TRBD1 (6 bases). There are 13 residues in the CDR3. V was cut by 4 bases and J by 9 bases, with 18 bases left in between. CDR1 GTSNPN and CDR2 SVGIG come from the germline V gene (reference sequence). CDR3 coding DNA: TGTGCCTGGACCCTTGGGCAGGGGAGACGCTACACCTTC. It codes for CAWTLGQGRRYTF.

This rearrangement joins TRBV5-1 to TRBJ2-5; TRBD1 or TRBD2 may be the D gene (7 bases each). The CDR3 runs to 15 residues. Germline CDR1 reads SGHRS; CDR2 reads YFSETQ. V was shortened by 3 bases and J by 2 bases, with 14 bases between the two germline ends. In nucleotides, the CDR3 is TGCGCCAGCAGCTCCGGGACAGCGGGGCAAGAGACCCAGTACTTC. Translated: CASSSGTAGQETQYF.

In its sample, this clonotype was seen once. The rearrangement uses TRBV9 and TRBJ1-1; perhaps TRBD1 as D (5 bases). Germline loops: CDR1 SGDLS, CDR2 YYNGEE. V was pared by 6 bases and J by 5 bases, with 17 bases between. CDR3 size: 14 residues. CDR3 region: CASTALEGPTEAFF. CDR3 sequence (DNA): TGTGCCAGCACCGCGCTCGAGGGGCCTACTGAAGCTTTCTTT. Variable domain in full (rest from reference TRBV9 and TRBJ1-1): DSGVTQTPKHLITATGQRVTLRCSPRSGDLSVYWYQQSLDQGLQFLIQYYNGEERAKGNILERFSAQQFPDLHSELNLSSLELGDSALYFCASTALEGPTEAFFGQGTRLTVV.

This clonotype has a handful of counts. The CDR3 nucleotides are TGTGCCACCAGCAGTCCGGACAGGGGGCGATTGGCTGAAGCTTTCTTT. It yields the protein CATSSPDRGRLAEAFF. The J gene is TRBJ1-1, the V gene TRBV15; 11 bases line up with TRBD1. The CDR3 spans 16 residues. The V gene's germline CDR1 is LNHNV and CDR2 YYDKDF (reference sequence). V was pared by 3 bases and J by 6 bases, with 9 bases of the junction left unmatched.

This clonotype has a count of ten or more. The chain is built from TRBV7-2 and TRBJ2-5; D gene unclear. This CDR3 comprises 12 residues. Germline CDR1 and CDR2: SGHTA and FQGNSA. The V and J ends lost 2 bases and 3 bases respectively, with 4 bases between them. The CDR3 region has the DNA TGTGCCAGCAGCTTACAGAAAGAGACCCAGTACTTC. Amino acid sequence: CASSLQKETQYF.

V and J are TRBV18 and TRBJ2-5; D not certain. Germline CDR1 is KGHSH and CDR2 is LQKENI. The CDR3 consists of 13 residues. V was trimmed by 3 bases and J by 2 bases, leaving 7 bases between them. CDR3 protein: CASSPIPQETQYF. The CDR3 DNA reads TGTGCCAGCTCACCTATTCCACAAGAGACCCAGTACTTC.

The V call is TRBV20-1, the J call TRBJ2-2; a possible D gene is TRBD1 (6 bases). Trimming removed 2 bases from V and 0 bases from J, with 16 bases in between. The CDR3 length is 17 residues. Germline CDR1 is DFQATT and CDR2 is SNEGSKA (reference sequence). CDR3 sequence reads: CSARPYYRETNTGELFF. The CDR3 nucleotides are TGCAGTGCTAGACCCTACTACAGGGAGACGAACACCGGGGAGCTGTTTTTT.

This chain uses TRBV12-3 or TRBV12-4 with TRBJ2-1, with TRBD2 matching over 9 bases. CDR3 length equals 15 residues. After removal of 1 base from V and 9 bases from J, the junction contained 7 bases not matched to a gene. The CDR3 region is CASSLGAAGGVEQFF. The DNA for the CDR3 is TGTGCCAGCAGTTTAGGCGCTGCGGGAGGGGTTGAGCAGTTCTTC.

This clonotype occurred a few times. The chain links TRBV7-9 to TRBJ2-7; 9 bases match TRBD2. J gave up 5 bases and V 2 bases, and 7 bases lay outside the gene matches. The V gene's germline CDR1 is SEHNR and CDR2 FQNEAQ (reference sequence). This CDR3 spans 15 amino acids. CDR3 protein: CASSLKASGNNEQYF. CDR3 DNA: TGTGCCAGCAGCTTAAAAGCTAGCGGGAACAACGAGCAGTACTTC.

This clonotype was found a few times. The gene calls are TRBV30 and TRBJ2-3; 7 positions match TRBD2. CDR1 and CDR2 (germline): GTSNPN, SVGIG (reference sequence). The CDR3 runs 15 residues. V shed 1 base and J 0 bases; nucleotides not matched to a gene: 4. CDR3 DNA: TGTGCCTGGAGTGCTCTAGCGGCTAGCACAGATACGCAGTATTTT. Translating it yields CAWSALAASTDTQYF.